This is a list of T cell receptor beta chains from one sample in a study of blood T cell repertoires in COVID-19. Assay used: immunoSEQ multiplex PCR; TCRdb lists only in-frame clones, some missing. Among about 81,000 clones listed, approximately 86% were seen once. The sample comprised peripheral blood. The source of these receptors is a woman over 75 with acute or convalescent COVID-19. Each CDR3 is given with its conserved first and last residue. Fields, in order: J gene, D gene, clone size, V gene, CDR3 DNA, CDR3 protein. A D gene is named only where the DNA matches it firmly. Size is omitted from some rows. Given values are once, few, many or a class for expanded clones.

TRBJ1-6 TRBD1 NA TRBV2 TGTGCCAGCAGTCCCCGGACAGGAGAAAATTCACCCCTCCACTTT CASSPRTGENSPLHF
TRBJ1-4 TRBD1 NA TRBV7-9 TGTGCCAGCAGCTTAGGAACAGGGGGCTTCGGTGAAAAACTGTTTTTT CASSLGTGGFGEKLFF
TRBJ1-1 TRBD1 NA TRBV15 TGTGCCACCAGCAGTAGACAGGGGGACGGAGCTTTCTTT CATSSRQGDGAFF
TRBJ1-5 TRBD1 NA TRBV19 TGTGCCAGTAGTATAGACACAGGGGGCGGGCAGCCCCAGCATTTT CASSIDTGGGQPQHF
TRBJ2-3 TRBD2 NA TRBV30 TGTGCCTATATAGCGGGAGGGGGCACAGATACGCAGTATTTT CAYIAGGGTDTQYF
TRBJ2-1 TRBD1 NA TRBV25-1 TGTGCCAGCAGAATCACAGGGGGCAATGAGCAGTTCTTC CASRITGGNEQFF
TRBJ2-5 TRBD1 NA TRBV2 TGTGCCAGCATCCAAGACAGGGGAGAGACCCAGTACTTC CASIQDRGETQYF
TRBJ2-1 NA NA TRBV6-5 TGTGCCAGCAGTCGGGGGAGAGTGTACAATGAGCAGTTCTTC CASSRGRVYNEQFF
TRBJ2-5 NA NA TRBV6-5 TGTGCCAGCAGTTCACAGCAGGGAAATCAAGAGACCCAGTACTTC CASSSQQGNQETQYF
TRBJ2-1 NA NA TRBV5-1 TGCGCCAGCAGCCCCCTCGGAGCAAATGAGCAGTTCTTC CASSPLGANEQFF
TRBJ1-6 TRBD1 NA TRBV6-6 TGTGCCAGCAGTTTCGTCACAGGGGATGTAAATTCACCCCTCCACTTT CASSFVTGDVNSPLHF
TRBJ2-7 NA NA TRBV4-1 TGCGCCAGCGGTGGGGGCGTTCGTCGCGAGCAGTACTTC CASGGGVRREQYF
TRBJ1-1 NA NA TRBV2 TGTGCCAGCAGTTTAGACAGCAACACTGAAGCTTTCTTT CASSLDSNTEAFF
TRBJ1-1 NA NA TRBV12-5 TGTGCTAGTGCCCAGGGAGGCACTGAAGCTTTCTTT CASAQGGTEAFF
TRBJ1-2 TRBD1 NA TRBV30 TGTGCCTGGAGCACAGGGGGAGGCTACACCTTC CAWSTGGGYTF
TRBJ2-7 TRBD1 NA TRBV6-1 TGTGCCAGCAGTGAAACTCCCGACAGGGCCTTTTCCTACGAGCAGTACTTC CASSETPDRAFSYEQYF
TRBJ2-2 NA NA TRBV14 TGTGCCAGCAGCCCCCTTAGGGGGGGAATGAACACCGGGGAGCTGTTTTTT CASSPLRGGMNTGELFF
TRBJ2-1 TRBD1 NA TRBV5-1 TGCGCCAGCAGCTTCCCGGGACAGGGGGGTCGCCTTGGGAATGAGCAGTTCTTC CASSFPGQGGRLGNEQFF
TRBJ1-3 TRBD1 NA TRBV5-1 TGCGCCAGCAGCGCCGGACAGGGCTCTGGAAACACCATATATTTT CASSAGQGSGNTIYF
TRBJ2-7 TRBD2 NA TRBV6-6 TGTGCCAGCAGTTACCCCGGGACTAGCGCCTCCTACGAGCAGTACTTC CASSYPGTSASYEQYF
TRBJ2-3 NA NA TRBV7-2 TGTGCCAGCATTCTAGACCGCACAGATACGCAGTATTTT CASILDRTDTQYF
TRBJ2-7 TRBD1 NA TRBV7-9 TGTGCCAGCAGCTTAGGGGGGACAGCCTCCTACGAGCAGTACTTC CASSLGGTASYEQYF
TRBJ1-1 NA NA TRBV29-1 TGCAGCACCGCGGGGCCATTGAACACTGAAGCTTTCTTT CSTAGPLNTEAFF
TRBJ2-3 TRBD2 few TRBV7-9 TGTGCCACCCTTGCTAAGCGGGAGGGCCAGAGAGATACGCAGTATTTT CATLAKREGQRDTQYF